These 7 T cell receptor beta chains originate from one sample sequenced in a study of T cell responses to AZD1222 COVID-19 vaccine. TCRdb's table, derived via immunoSEQ multiplex PCR, lists solely in-frame clones and lacks some. The sample shows roughly 120,000 clones, over 75% of them seen only once. Sequenced material: peripheral blood, taken on day 0 of AZD1222 vaccination. All receptors come from an adult in good health.

The rearrangement joins TRBV10-3 to TRBJ2-2; D ambiguous. Germline assignment: CDR1 ENHRY and CDR2 SYGVKD. V was cut by 3 bases and J by 2 bases, with 13 bases left in between. The CDR3 has 16 residues. The CDR3, as DNA: TGTGCCATCAGTGACAATCAACCCACTAACACCGGGGAGCTGTTTTTT. It yields the protein CAISDNQPTNTGELFF.

The CDR3 loop reads CASSWDGTWEQYF. CDR3 sequence (DNA): TGTGCCAGCAGTTGGGATGGTACTTGGGAGCAGTACTTC. The genes are TRBV6-2 or TRBV6-3 and TRBJ2-7; D gene unclear. Trimming pared 4 bases from V and 7 bases from J, leaving 14 bases between. The CDR3 extends over 13 amino acids. Germline-derived CDR1 and CDR2 are MNHEY and SVGEGT.

The chain employs TRBV6-2 or TRBV6-3 and TRBJ2-7; maybe TRBD1 (5 bases). Trimming pared 0 bases from V and 2 bases from J, leaving 11 bases between. The length of the CDR3 is 15 residues. Germline V gives CDR1 MNHEY, CDR2 SVGEGT. CDR3 coding DNA: TGTGCCAGCAGTTACTCCAGGGTTCCCGCCTACGAGCAGTACTTC. This encodes CASSYSRVPAYEQYF.

The chain joins TRBV6-5 to TRBJ1-1; a weak D match, TRBD1 (5 bases). Per the germline V gene, CDR1 is MNHEY and CDR2 is SVGAGI. Trimming left V 10 bases short and J 0 bases short, with 18 bases between. The length of the CDR3 is 15 residues. CDR3 sequence reads: CAIHPRGSMNTEAFF. CDR3 DNA: TGTGCCATCCATCCTCGGGGGAGTATGAACACTGAAGCTTTCTTT.

The rearrangement joins TRBV6-6 to TRBJ1-2; D is possibly TRBD1 (5 bases). Between the trimmed V and J ends, which lost 0 bases and 4 bases, there was a span of 9 bases. The CDR3 sequence is 14 residues long. The germline V gene encodes CDR1 MNHNY and CDR2 SVGAGI (reference sequence). The CDR3 loop reads CASSYSGGSYGYTF. DNA for the CDR3: TGTGCCAGCAGTTACTCGGGGGGTTCCTATGGCTACACCTTC.

This clone has a single count. The chain carries TRBV19 and TRBJ2-2; TRBD1 is a possible D gene (5 bases). V gave up 10 bases and J gave up 2 bases, with 14 bases separating them. Germline CDR1 is LNHDA and CDR2 is SQIVND (reference sequence). The length of the CDR3 is 14 residues. CDR3 sequence reads: CATGIQDNTGELFF. In DNA, the CDR3 is TGTGCCACCGGAATACAGGATAACACCGGGGAGCTGTTTTTT.

The chain couples TRBV10-3 to TRBJ2-1; D possibly matches TRBD1 or TRBD2 (5 bases each). This CDR3 has 15 residues. V lost 6 bases and J lost 10, with 22 bases in between. Germline V lookup: CDR1 ENHRY, CDR2 SYGVKD. For the CDR3, the DNA is TGTGCCATCAGCCCCGGGCCTGAGGGGTTCTGCGAGCAGTTCTTC. This encodes CAISPGPEGFCEQFF.